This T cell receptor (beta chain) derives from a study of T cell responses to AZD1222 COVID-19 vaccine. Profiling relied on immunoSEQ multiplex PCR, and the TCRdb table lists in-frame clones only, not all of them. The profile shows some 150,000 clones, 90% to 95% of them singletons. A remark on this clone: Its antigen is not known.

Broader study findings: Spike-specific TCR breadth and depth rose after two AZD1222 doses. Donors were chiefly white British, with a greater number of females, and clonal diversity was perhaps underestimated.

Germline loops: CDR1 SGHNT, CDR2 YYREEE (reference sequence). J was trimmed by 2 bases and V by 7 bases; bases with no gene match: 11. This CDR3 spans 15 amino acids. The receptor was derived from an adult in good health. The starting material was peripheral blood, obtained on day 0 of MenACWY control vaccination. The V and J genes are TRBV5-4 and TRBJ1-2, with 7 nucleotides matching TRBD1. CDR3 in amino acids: CASRSGQAINYGYTF. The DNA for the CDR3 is TGTGCCAGCCGGTCCGGACAGGCGATCAACTATGGCTACACCTTC.